The entry that follows covers one T cell receptor beta chain sequence. Its target antigen remains unknown. The record has no base qualities; no much larger clone is one base away. The germline V gene specifies SGHDT as CDR1 and YYEEEE as CDR2. Trimmed from V: 2 bases; trimmed from J: 6 bases; junction bases lacking a gene match: 12. There are 16 amino acids in the CDR3, from cysteine to phenylalanine inclusive. This entry keeps only the CDR3 DNA: 48 bases, framed from base 1. The time point label, read with the paper, signifies: less than 30 weeks on oral tofacitinib. Reading the label with the study, this specimen's treatment or condition is: oral pan-JAK inhibitor, 5-10 mg twice daily. From alopecia areata patients, peripheral blood was collected along with lesional scalp punch biopsies. After PBMCs were isolated by density centrifugation and stained for CD3, CD4 and CD8, a FACSAria was used to sort CD4+ and CD8+ T cells.

This entry is derived from a study of CD8+ T cells in alopecia areata (dated by TCRdb to about 2018). As for the study more broadly: Treated patients were enrolled in an open-label pilot trial of oral tofacitinib at 5 to 10 mg twice daily for moderate-to-severe alopecia areata. Clonality in the scalp was compared among normal scalp (n=4), patchy alopecia areata scalp (n=8), and alopecia totalis/universalis scalp (n=8). Tofacitinib was given for 6 to 18 months, followed by 6 months of follow-up off drug to assess delayed response and recurrence. RNA was obtained with the PAXgene miRNA kit for fixed scalp, the miRNeasy kit for PBMCs, and the RNeasy kit for mouse skin. Tofacitinib-treated patients had biopsies at baseline and at 4 and 24 weeks of treatment, with a later scalp biopsy in several patients. High-throughput TCRbeta sequencing was used to examine T cell clonal expansion in alopecia areata in both the C3H/HeJ mouse model and human patients. For the treated patients, the SALT score, which quantifies what percentage of scalp surface area is affected, served as the measure of disease severity. TCRbeta CDR3 regions were amplified by immunoSEQ multiplex PCR with 35 Vbeta forward and 13 Jbeta reverse primers. In humans, TCRbeta sequencing was performed on scalp tissue and on sorted CD4+ and CD8+ peripheral blood T cells from healthy controls and from patients with patchy or totalis/universalis alopecia areata. What the study reported, not specific to this receptor: Scalp clonality and the number of expanded CD8+ clones among the top 100 scalp clones were significantly decreased by tofacitinib. Shared TCR sequences between patients were less evident than in mice, which may be partly attributable to HLA diversity in the patient population. Scalp TCR repertoire analysis is complicated because resident alphabeta T cells in normal human skin are also sequenced, whereas mouse skin is dominated by gammadelta T cells. Lesional scalp, especially in alopecia totalis/universalis, showed higher clonality and more expanded CD8+ clones than normal scalp, suggesting antigenic drive. Many expanded lesional clones persisted in scalp and blood during tofacitinib treatment, which may partly explain relapse after stopping treatment. Because the treated cohort was small and had just a single nonresponder, larger studies are needed to establish links between baseline CD8+ expansion and response.

To prepare the library, the immunoSEQ multiplex PCR assay was applied. For TCR sequencing, RNA was extracted from every sample and reverse transcribed into cDNA to serve as template. First-strand cDNA was synthesized with SuperScript III using a 2:1 mix of oligo-dT and random hexamers. Amplification bias was assessed with a synthetic immune receptor repertoire, and residual bias was removed computationally. In the authors' own workflow: Raw reads were preprocessed to remove errors, and CDR3 was defined by IMGT conventions from the conserved cysteine to phenylalanine. Clonality was calculated as 1 minus Shannon entropy normalized by log2 of the number of productive unique TCRs. Scalp TCRbeta sequences were cross-referenced with sorted blood CD4 and CD8 repertoires so that the CD4 or CD8 identity of scalp clones could be inferred. TCRdb took over this immuneACCESS table, retaining in-frame rearrangements with V and J assigned. Such tables are incomplete; in checked studies, under half of the missing clones stem from an unresolved V gene, and the remainder is unexplained. V and J calls and clone size are as listed in that table; D and trimming were resolved from the DNA. The sample yields some 180,000 clones; about 55% were counted once. The top ten hold more than 10% of the sample.

Sequenced here: CD8+ T cells sorted from blood, sampled at week 24, from a patient treated with tofacitinib. The source is a human donor with alopecia areata. The sequence links TRBV5-6 to TRBJ2-3; 7 central bases correspond to TRBD2. The nucleotide sequence is TGTGCCAGCAGCTTCGGGCTAGCGGATGCATCGGATACGCAGTATTTT. It translates to CASSFGLADASDTQYF.